The clone carrying this T cell receptor beta chain was recorded once. The source of the sample is a study of blood T cell repertoires in COVID-19. About the study: Material from acute and convalescent COVID-19 was sourced from the United States, Italy and Spain.

Trimming at V came to 8 bases and at J to 7 bases, leaving 3 bases not matched to a gene. This CDR3 comprises 13 residues. CDR1 is SNHLY, CDR2 FYNNEI, per germline. How the authors handled the data: By means of reference gene primer amplification, nucleated cell counts were estimated. Assay used: immunoSEQ multiplex PCR; TCRdb lists only in-frame clones, some missing. The DNA gave D and trimming, while V, J and clone size come from that table. The table records approximately 200,000 clones, 80% to 90% of them present only once. Sequencing input: peripheral blood. The gene calls are TRBV2 and TRBJ1-6; 9 bases are shared with TRBD1. The sequence was collected from a man aged 40-50 years with acute or convalescent COVID-19. The CDR3 nucleotides read TGTGCCAGCGGGACAGGGACAAATTCACCCCTCCACTTT. Its protein is CASGTGTNSPLHF.